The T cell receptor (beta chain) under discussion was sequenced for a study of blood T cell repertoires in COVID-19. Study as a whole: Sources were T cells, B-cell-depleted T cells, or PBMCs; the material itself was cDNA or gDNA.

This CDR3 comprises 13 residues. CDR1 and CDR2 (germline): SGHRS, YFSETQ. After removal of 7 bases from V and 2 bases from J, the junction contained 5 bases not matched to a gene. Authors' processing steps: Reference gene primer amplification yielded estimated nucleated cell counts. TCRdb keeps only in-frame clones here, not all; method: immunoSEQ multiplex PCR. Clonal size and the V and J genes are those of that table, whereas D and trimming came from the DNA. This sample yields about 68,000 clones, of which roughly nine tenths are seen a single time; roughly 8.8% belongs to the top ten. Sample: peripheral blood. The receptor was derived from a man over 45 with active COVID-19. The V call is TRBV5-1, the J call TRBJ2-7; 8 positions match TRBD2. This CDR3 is CASGDGGAYEQYF. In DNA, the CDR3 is TGCGCCAGCGGAGACGGGGGGGCCTACGAGCAGTACTTC.